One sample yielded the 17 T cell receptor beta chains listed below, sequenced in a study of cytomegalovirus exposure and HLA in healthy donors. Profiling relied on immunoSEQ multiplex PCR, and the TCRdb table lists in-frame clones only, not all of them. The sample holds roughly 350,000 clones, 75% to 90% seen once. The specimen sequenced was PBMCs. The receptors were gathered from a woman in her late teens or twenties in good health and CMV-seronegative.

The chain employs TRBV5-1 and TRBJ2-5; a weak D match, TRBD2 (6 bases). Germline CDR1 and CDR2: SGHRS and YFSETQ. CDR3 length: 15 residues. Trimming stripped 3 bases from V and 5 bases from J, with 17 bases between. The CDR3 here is CASSSPPGVGETQYF. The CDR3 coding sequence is TGCGCCAGCAGCTCCCCTCCGGGGGTGGGGGAGACCCAGTACTTC.

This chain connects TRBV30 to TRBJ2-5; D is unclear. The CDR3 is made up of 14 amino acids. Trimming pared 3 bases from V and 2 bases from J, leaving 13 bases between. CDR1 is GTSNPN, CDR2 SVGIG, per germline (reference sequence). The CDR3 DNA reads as TGTGCCTGGAGCAGAAATCTAGTTCAAGAGACCCAGTACTTC. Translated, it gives CAWSRNLVQETQYF.

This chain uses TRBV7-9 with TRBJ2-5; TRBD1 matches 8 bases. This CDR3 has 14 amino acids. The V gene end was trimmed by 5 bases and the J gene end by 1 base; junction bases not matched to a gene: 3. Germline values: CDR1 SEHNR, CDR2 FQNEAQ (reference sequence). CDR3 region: CASSLTGGQETQYF. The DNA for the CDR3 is TGTGCCAGCAGCCTAACAGGGGGCCAAGAGACCCAGTACTTC.

CDR3 residues: CASSLDGGTSSYEQYF. For the CDR3, the DNA is TGTGCCAGCAGCTTGGATGGGGGGACGAGCTCCTACGAGCAGTACTTC. The chain recombines TRBV4-2 with TRBJ2-7; D possibly corresponds to TRBD2 (6 bases). The germline V and J ends were trimmed by 5 bases and 0 bases, with 17 bases remaining between them. Germline assignment: CDR1 LGHNA and CDR2 YNFKEQ. The CDR3 runs 16 residues.

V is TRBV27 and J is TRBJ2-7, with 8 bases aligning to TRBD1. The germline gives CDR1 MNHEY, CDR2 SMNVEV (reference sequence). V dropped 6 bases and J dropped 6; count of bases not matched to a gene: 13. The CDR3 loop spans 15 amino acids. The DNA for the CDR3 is TGTGCCAGCAGCGCTGGACAGGGAATCCTAGGCGAGCAGTACTTC. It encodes CASSAGQGILGEQYF.

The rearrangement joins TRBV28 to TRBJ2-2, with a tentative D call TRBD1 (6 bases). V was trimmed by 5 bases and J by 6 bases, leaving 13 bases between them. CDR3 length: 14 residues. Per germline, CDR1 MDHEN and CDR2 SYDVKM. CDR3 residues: CASSVSGESGELFF. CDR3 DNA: TGTGCCAGCAGTGTCTCAGGGGAGTCCGGGGAGCTGTTTTTT. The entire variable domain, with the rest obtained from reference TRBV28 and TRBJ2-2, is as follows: DVKVTQSSRYLVKRTGEKVFLECVQDMDHENMFWYRQDPGLGLRLIYFSYDVKMKEKGDIPEGYSVSREKKERFSLILESASTNQTSMYLCASSVSGESGELFFGEGSRLTVL.

The CDR3 is CASSPWTSGNEQFF. In DNA, the CDR3 is TGTGCCAGCAGCCCCTGGACTAGCGGCAATGAGCAGTTCTTC. The chain joins TRBV9 to TRBJ2-1, with TRBD2 matching over 10 bases. The CDR3 covers 14 residues. The J segment lost 6 bases and the V segment lost 4 bases, leaving 4 bases of the junction unmatched. The germline CDR1 and CDR2 sequences are SGDLS and YYNGEE.

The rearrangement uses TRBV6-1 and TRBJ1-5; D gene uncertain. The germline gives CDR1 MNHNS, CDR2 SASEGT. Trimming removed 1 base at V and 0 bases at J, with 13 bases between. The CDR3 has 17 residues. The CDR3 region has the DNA TGTGCCAGCAGTGAAGTGTCGGGAGGGTATAGCAATCAGCCCCAGCATTTT. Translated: CASSEVSGGYSNQPQHF.

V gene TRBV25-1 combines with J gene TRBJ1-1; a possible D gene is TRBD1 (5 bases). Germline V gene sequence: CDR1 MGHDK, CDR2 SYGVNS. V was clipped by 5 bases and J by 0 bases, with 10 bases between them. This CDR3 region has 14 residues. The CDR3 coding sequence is TGTGCCAGCAGTTTATCAGGGTTGAACACTGAAGCTTTCTTT. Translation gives CASSLSGLNTEAFF.

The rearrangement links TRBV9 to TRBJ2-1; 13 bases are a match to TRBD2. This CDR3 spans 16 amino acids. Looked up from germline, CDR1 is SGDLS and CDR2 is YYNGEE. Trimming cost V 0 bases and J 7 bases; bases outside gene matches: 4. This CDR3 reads CASSVDGTSGDNEQFF. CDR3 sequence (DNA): TGTGCCAGCAGCGTAGACGGGACTAGCGGGGATAATGAGCAGTTCTTC.

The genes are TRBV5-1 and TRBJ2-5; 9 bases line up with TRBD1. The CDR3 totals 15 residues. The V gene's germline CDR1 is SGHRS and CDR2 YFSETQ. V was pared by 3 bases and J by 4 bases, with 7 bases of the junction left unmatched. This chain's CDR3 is CASSSGQGHGETQYF. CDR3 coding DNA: TGCGCCAGCAGCTCGGGACAGGGTCACGGAGAGACCCAGTACTTC. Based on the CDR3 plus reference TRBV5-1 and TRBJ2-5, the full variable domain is KAGVTQTPRYLIKTRGQQVTLSCSPISGHRSVSWYQQTPGQGLQFLFEYFSETQRNKGNFPGRFSGRQFSNSRSEMNVSTLELGDSALYLCASSSGQGHGETQYFGPGTRLLVL.

Written as DNA, the CDR3 is TGTGCCAGCAGTGATGGGGGACTGGACGTCACTGAAGCTTTCTTT. Translation: CASSDGGLDVTEAFF. V usage is TRBV25-1 and J usage is TRBJ1-1; D possibly corresponds to TRBD1 (5 bases). This CDR3 has 15 residues. Per the germline V gene, CDR1 is MGHDK and CDR2 is SYGVNS. V was shortened by 3 bases and J by 4 bases, with 15 bases between the two germline ends.

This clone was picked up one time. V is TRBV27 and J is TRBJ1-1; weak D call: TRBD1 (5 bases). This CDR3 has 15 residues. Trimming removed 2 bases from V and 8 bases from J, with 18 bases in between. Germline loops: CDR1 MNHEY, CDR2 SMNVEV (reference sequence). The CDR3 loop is CASSLTVRDKGEAFF. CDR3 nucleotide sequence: TGTGCCAGCAGTTTAACAGTCAGGGATAAGGGGGAAGCTTTCTTT.

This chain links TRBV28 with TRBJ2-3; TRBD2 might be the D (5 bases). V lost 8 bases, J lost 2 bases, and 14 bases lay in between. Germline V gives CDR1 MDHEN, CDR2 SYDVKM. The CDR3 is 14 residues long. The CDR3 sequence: CASGDYGTTDTQYF. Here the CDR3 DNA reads TGTGCCAGCGGAGACTACGGTACCACAGATACGCAGTATTTT. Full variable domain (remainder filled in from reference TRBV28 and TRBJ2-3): DVKVTQSSRYLVKRTGEKVFLECVQDMDHENMFWYRQDPGLGLRLIYFSYDVKMKEKGDIPEGYSVSREKKERFSLILESASTNQTSMYLCASGDYGTTDTQYFGPGTRLTVL.

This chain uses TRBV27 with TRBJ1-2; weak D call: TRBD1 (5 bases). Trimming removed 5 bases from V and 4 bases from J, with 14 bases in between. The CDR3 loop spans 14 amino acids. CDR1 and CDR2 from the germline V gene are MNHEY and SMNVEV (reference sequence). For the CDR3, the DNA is TGTGCCAGCAGTCCCAGCGTCGGGGGCTATGGCTACACCTTC. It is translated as CASSPSVGGYGYTF.

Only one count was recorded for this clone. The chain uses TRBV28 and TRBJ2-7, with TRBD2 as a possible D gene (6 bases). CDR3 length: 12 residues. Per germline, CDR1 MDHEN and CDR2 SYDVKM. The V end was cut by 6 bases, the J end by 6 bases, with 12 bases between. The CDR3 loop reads CASRPGGTEQYF. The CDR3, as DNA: TGTGCCAGCAGACCGGGCGGGACCGAGCAGTACTTC.

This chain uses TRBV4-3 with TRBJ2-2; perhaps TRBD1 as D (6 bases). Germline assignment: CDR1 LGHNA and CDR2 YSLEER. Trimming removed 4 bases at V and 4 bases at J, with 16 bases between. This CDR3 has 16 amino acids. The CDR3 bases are TGCGCCAGCAGCCCAAGCAGGGGCCTGGGCACCGGGGAGCTGTTTTTT. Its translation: CASSPSRGLGTGELFF.